This T cell receptor (beta chain) is drawn from a study of CD8 T cells in cerebrospinal fluid in Alzheimer's disease. This clonotype registers medium-sized by frequency. For each CDR3 protein, TCRdb gives one entry from its re-call of the 10x single-cell sequencing reads, without DNA. The sample holds over a thousand distinct CDR3 sequences. The CDR3 covers 15 residues. Germline values: CDR1 SGHVS, CDR2 FQNEAQ. The origin of this receptor is a human donor with mild cognitive impairment. Sample: cerebrospinal fluid. The chain combines TRBV7-8 with TRBJ1-2. The CDR3 loop reads CASSLVPDGKYGYTF.